A single sample is the source of the 18 T cell receptor beta chains below, sequenced in a study of cytomegalovirus exposure and HLA in healthy donors. Use of 60 Vbeta and 13 Jbeta primers characterized the PCR. Generated by immunoSEQ multiplex PCR, the TCRdb table keeps only in-frame clones and is missing some. This table holds about 74,000 clones. Sequences were obtained from PBMCs. The receptors derive from a female donor in good health and CMV-seropositive.

V and J are TRBV5-4 and TRBJ1-4; D ambiguous. Germline V gene data show CDR1 as SGHNT and CDR2 as YYREEE (reference sequence). The length of the CDR3 is 16 residues. Trimming removed 3 bases at V and 8 bases at J, with 20 bases between. The CDR3 loop reads CASSSRGLGLGEKLFF. For the CDR3, the DNA is TGTGCCAGCAGCTCGAGAGGGTTGGGATTAGGAGAAAAACTGTTTTTT.

As DNA, the CDR3 is TGTGCCAGCAGTGTGGGGCTAGGAAGCACAGATACGCAGTATTTT. Translation gives CASSVGLGSTDTQYF. The gene calls are TRBV2 and TRBJ2-3, with D possibly TRBD1 on 5 matching bases. Germline CDR1 and CDR2: SNHLY and FYNNEI. This CDR3 is built from 15 residues. Deletions cut 4 bases from V and 0 bases from J, with 11 bases between.

The V and J genes are TRBV4-1 and TRBJ1-6; D possibly corresponds to TRBD1 (6 bases). V was pared by 5 bases and J by 10 bases, with 24 bases between. The CDR3 length is 17 residues. Germline V gene data show CDR1 as MGHRA and CDR2 as YSYEKL. CDR3 sequence: CASSTLTTAGAGSPLHF. The CDR3 DNA follows: TGCGCCAGCAGCACCCTAACCACCGCAGGGGCAGGGTCACCCCTCCACTTT.

The V and J genes are TRBV19 and TRBJ2-1; 11 bases line up with TRBD2. The V gene end was trimmed by 6 bases and the J gene end by 7 bases; junction bases not matched to a gene: 11. This CDR3 has 16 residues. Germline loops: CDR1 LNHDA, CDR2 SQIVND (reference sequence). DNA of the CDR3: TGTGCCAGTAGACCTGTAGCGGGAGGGCCATCGAATGAGCAGTTCTTC. It yields the protein CASRPVAGGPSNEQFF.

The genes are TRBV14 and TRBJ1-6; tentatively, D is TRBD1 (5 bases). V shed 0 bases and J shed 10 bases, with 10 bases lying between them. The CDR3 spans 14 residues. Germline assignment: CDR1 SGHDN and CDR2 FVKESK. DNA for the CDR3: TGTGCCAGCAGCCAAGATTGGAGGGGCTCACCCCTCCACTTT. This encodes CASSQDWRGSPLHF. Filled out from reference TRBV14 and TRBJ1-6, the complete variable domain reads EAGVTQFPSHSVIEKGQTVTLRCDPISGHDNLYWYRRVMGKEIKFLLHFVKESKQDESGMPNNRFLAERTGGTYSTLKVQPAELEDSGVYFCASSQDWRGSPLHFGNGTRLTVT.

The J gene is TRBJ2-7, the V gene TRBV6-5; 7 positions match TRBD2. J lost 2 bases, V lost 7 bases, and 8 bases had no gene match. Germline loops: CDR1 MNHEY, CDR2 SVGAGI. The CDR3 is made up of 14 amino acids. CDR3 amino acids: CASKVASGAYEQYF. The CDR3 DNA sequence: TGTGCCAGCAAGGTAGCTAGCGGAGCCTACGAGCAGTACTTC.

The chain employs TRBV5-1 and TRBJ2-7; TRBD1 is a possible D gene (5 bases). This CDR3 spans 14 amino acids. The V end was cut by 4 bases, the J end by 2 bases, with 13 bases between. Germline CDR1 reads SGHRS; CDR2 reads YFSETQ. The CDR3 DNA reads as TGCGCCAGCAGCAAGGAGACAGCTACCTACGAGCAGTACTTC. Amino acid sequence: CASSKETATYEQYF.

This CDR3 reads CASSLSRGRGGTDTQYF. DNA of the CDR3: TGTGCCAGCAGCTTGTCGAGAGGGCGGGGGGGTACAGATACGCAGTATTTT. The J gene is TRBJ2-3, the V gene TRBV5-4; 9 positions match TRBD2. The CDR3 length is 17 residues. Germline V gene lookup returns CDR1 SGHNT and CDR2 YYREEE (reference sequence). V lost 1 base, J lost 3 bases, and 9 bases stayed unmatched.

The chain combines TRBV2 with TRBJ1-4; D perhaps matches TRBD1 (5 bases). The CDR3 has 16 amino acids. Trimming shortened V by 6 bases and J by 5 bases, and 19 bases separated the two germline ends. Germline assignment: CDR1 SNHLY and CDR2 FYNNEI. The CDR3 coding sequence is TGTGCCAGCAGCCCCGGGACCCTGCGGGACAATGAAAAACTGTTTTTT. It translates to CASSPGTLRDNEKLFF.

The chain recombines TRBV5-6 with TRBJ2-3; the match to TRBD2 covers 7 bases. J gave up 2 bases and V 0 bases, and 6 bases lay outside the gene matches. Germline CDR1 SGHDT, CDR2 YYEEEE. The CDR3 has 16 residues. The CDR3 protein is CASSLVSSGHTDTQYF. The CDR3 DNA follows: TGTGCCAGCAGCTTGGTGTCTAGCGGACACACAGATACGCAGTATTTT.

The CDR3 spells CASSPGQRGAFF. CDR3 bases: TGTGCCAGCAGCCCGGGACAGAGAGGAGCTTTCTTT. V usage is TRBV2 and J usage is TRBJ1-1; 7 bases fit TRBD1. The junction had 8 bases not matched to a gene; V was cut back by 6 bases and J by 10 bases. There are 12 residues in the CDR3. Germline V gene sequence: CDR1 SNHLY, CDR2 FYNNEI.

This chain connects TRBV7-8 to TRBJ2-5; D remains unclear. V lost 5 bases, J lost 5 bases, and 6 bases lay in between. This CDR3 contains 11 residues. Per the germline V gene, CDR1 is SGHVS and CDR2 is FQNEAQ. The CDR3 protein is CASSPRETQYF. The CDR3, as DNA: TGTGCCAGCAGCCCGAGGGAGACCCAGTACTTC.

The gene calls are TRBV6-1 and TRBJ1-2, with D possibly being TRBD1 (6 bases). Trimming removed 4 bases from V and 5 bases from J, with 17 bases in between. Germline values: CDR1 MNHNS, CDR2 SASEGT. CDR3 length: 15 residues. CDR3 nucleotide sequence: TGTGCCAGCAGTGTCGGGGCGCACAGGGATTATGGCTACACCTTC. It is translated as CASSVGAHRDYGYTF.

Details on this clone: Other DNA sequences in this sample translate to the same CDR3. J is TRBJ1-2 and V is TRBV30, with a possible D match to TRBD1 (5 bases). The CDR3 runs 16 residues. V shed 7 bases and J shed 1 base, with 22 bases lying between them. The germline V gene has CDR1 GTSNPN and CDR2 SVGIG (reference sequence). The CDR3 here is CASVFAGTQINYGYTF. The CDR3, as DNA: TGTGCCTCCGTCTTTGCGGGGACGCAGATTAACTATGGCTACACCTTC.

The chain has TRBV30 and TRBJ2-7; perhaps TRBD1 as D (7 bases). V shed 4 bases and J shed 1 base, with 20 bases lying between them. The CDR3 length is 16 residues. Germline loops: CDR1 GTSNPN, CDR2 SVGIG (reference sequence). CDR3 nucleotide sequence: TGTGCCTGGAATCGGGGGCGTAGGGGGCGATCCTACGAGCAGTACTTC. Protein: CAWNRGRRGRSYEQYF.

The chain combines TRBV7-9 with TRBJ2-1; no definite D call. Germline assignment: CDR1 SEHNR and CDR2 FQNEAQ (reference sequence). Trimming cost V 5 bases and J 8 bases, with 16 bases left between them. The CDR3 runs to 14 residues. Here the CDR3 DNA reads TGTGCCAGCAGCCTAAGCGATCCTTATCATGAGCAGTTCTTC. Its protein is CASSLSDPYHEQFF.

The V gene is TRBV18, the J gene TRBJ1-1, with D uncertain. The CDR3 runs 13 residues. Per the germline V gene, CDR1 is KGHSH and CDR2 is LQKENI. V shed 6 bases and J shed 1 base, with 9 bases lying between them. The CDR3 nucleotides read TGTGCCAGCTCCCCTAGCCCGAACACTGAAGCTTTCTTT. Encoded protein: CASSPSPNTEAFF.

The V call is TRBV5-1, the J call TRBJ2-7; 7 nucleotides agree with TRBD1. The CDR3 totals 14 residues. With V trimmed by 5 bases and J by 5 bases, 10 bases remained unmatched. Germline V CDR1 and CDR2: SGHRS, YFSETQ. For the CDR3, the DNA is TGCGCCAGCAGATTACAGGGGACCTGGGACGAGCAGTACTTC. This codes for CASRLQGTWDEQYF.